The next 3 T cell receptor beta chains were all read from a single sample in a study of OX40 agonist ivuxolimab in advanced cancers. Measured with immunoSEQ multiplex PCR; TCRdb has only the in-frame clones, and not every one. The table has some 37,000 clones, 82% seen once. The sample here was CD4+ or CD8+ T cells sorted from blood, taken in a trial of the OX40 agonist ivuxolimab. Receptor source: an adult with an advanced solid tumor such as melanoma, head and neck, liver or kidney cancer.

V and J are TRBV11-2 and TRBJ1-5; D is undetermined. The CDR3 is 14 amino acids. The germline gives CDR1 SGHAT, CDR2 FQNNGV. Between the trimmed V and J ends, which lost 4 bases and 6 bases, there was a span of 13 bases. The CDR3 DNA is TGTGCCAGCAGCTCGGCCCTGGGAAGTCAGCCCCAGCATTTT. Translating it yields CASSSALGSQPQHF.

This chain uses TRBV4-2 with TRBJ1-6; possibly TRBD1 for D (5 bases). CDR1 and CDR2 from the germline V gene are LGHNA and YNFKEQ. The CDR3 contains 16 residues. Trimming left V 0 bases short and J 7 bases short, with 13 bases between. The CDR3 sequence is CASSQEIRAGNSPLHF. DNA of the CDR3: TGTGCCAGCAGCCAAGAAATCAGGGCAGGGAATTCACCCCTCCACTTT.

The chain recombines TRBV30 with TRBJ1-5, with TRBD1 matching over 7 bases. The V and J ends lost 4 bases and 0 bases, in that order; junction bases with no gene match: 6. The germline V gene has CDR1 GTSNPN and CDR2 SVGIG (reference sequence). The CDR3 loop spans 15 amino acids. CDR3 in amino acids: CAWNTGAYSNQPQHF. CDR3 bases: TGTGCCTGGAACACAGGGGCCTATAGCAATCAGCCCCAGCATTTT.